The entry below gives a single TCR beta chain sequence along with its context. The sample is drawn from a study of control samples from healthy donors and cancer patients. The germline CDR1 and CDR2 sequences are GTSNPN and SVGIG (reference sequence). This CDR3 has 14 amino acids. V was trimmed by 4 bases and J by 4 bases, leaving 16 bases between them. Assay used: immunoSEQ multiplex PCR; TCRdb lists only in-frame clones, some missing. The repertoire table contains about 200,000 clones. The source of this sequence is a woman in her 30s in good health. V and J are TRBV30 and TRBJ1-2; D is unclear. Sequenced: blood. The CDR3 loop reads CAWKVRWGTYGYTF. CDR3 nucleotide sequence: TGTGCCTGGAAGGTTAGATGGGGAACCTATGGCTACACCTTC.